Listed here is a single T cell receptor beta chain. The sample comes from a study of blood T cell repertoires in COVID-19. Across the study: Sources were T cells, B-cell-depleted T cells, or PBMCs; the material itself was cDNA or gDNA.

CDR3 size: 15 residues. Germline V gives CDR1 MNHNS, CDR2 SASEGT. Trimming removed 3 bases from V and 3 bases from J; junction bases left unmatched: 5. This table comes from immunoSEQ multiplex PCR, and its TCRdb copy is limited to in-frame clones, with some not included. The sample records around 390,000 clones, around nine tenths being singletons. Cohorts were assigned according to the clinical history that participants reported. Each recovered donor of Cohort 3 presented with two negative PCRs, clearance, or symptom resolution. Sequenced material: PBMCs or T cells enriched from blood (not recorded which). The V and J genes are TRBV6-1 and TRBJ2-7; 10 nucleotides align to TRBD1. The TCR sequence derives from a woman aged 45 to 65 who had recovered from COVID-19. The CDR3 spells CASSDRDRGRYEQYF. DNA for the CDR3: TGTGCCAGCAGTGACCGGGACAGGGGCCGCTACGAGCAGTACTTC.